This T cell receptor (beta chain) was profiled in a study of PD-1 blockade in classical Hodgkin lymphoma. Study results and limitations: Baseline TCR diversity was reportedly lower in newly diagnosed patients than in healthy donors. It was reported as lower still in relapsed/refractory patients. Baseline diversity resembling that of newly diagnosed patients was seen in complete responders.

This table comes from immunoSEQ multiplex PCR, and its TCRdb copy is limited to in-frame clones, with some not included. The table shows 100,000 or so clones, with roughly 90% occurring only once. The V end was cut by 5 bases, the J end by 4 bases, with 12 bases between. The germline V gene encodes CDR1 SEHNR and CDR2 FQNEAQ (reference sequence). The CDR3 totals 14 residues. On this clone: The antigen is not known.

The time point is: cycle 4 day 1 (C4D1), after 6 weeks of nivolumab. In every patient, relapse followed autologous stem cell transplantation, while exposure to brentuximab vedotin differed. The material sequenced was peripheral blood mononuclear cells (PBMCs), taken before the fourth cycle of nivolumab. The receptor comes from a human donor with classical Hodgkin lymphoma. The chain combines TRBV7-9 with TRBJ1-5; D not certain. The CDR3 DNA sequence: TGTGCCAGCAGCCATCCCGGGTCAAATCAGCCCCAGCATTTT. Its translation is CASSHPGSNQPQHF.